These 29 T cell receptor beta chains share one sample of origin, sequenced in a study of blood T cell repertoires in COVID-19 (dated by TCRdb to the early 2020s). Libraries were built with the immunoSEQ multiplex PCR assay. TCRdb stores this immuneACCESS table with in-frame sequences only. Part of the clones is absent; in the studies checked, under half of the shortfall reflects unresolved V genes, and no reason is known for the rest. In this sample the table shows roughly 190,000 clones, roughly four fifths of which occur a single time. The ten largest clonotypes hold roughly 12% of the sample. Sequenced: peripheral blood. These receptor sequences come from a woman between 45 and 60 years old with acute or convalescent COVID-19.

By sample fraction, this clone is medium-sized. The chain links TRBV7-6 to TRBJ2-7, with D maybe TRBD1 (5 bases). This CDR3 contains 13 residues. V gave up 1 base and J gave up 7 bases, with 11 bases separating them. Germline V gives CDR1 SGHVS, CDR2 FNYEAQ. The CDR3 DNA reads TGTGCCAGCAGCTTAGATTGGACAAAGGAGCAGTACTTC. Encoded protein: CASSLDWTKEQYF.

The chain couples TRBV2 to TRBJ1-6, with D maybe TRBD1 (5 bases). The V end was cut by 10 bases, the J end by 2 bases, with 12 bases between. In germline, CDR1 is SNHLY, CDR2 FYNNEI. This CDR3 has 14 amino acids. The CDR3 sequence: CATDSGPYNSPLHF. Written as DNA, the CDR3 is TGTGCCACCGACAGTGGGCCCTATAATTCACCCCTCCACTTT.

The rearrangement links TRBV24-1 to TRBJ1-4; D is unclear. The CDR3 is 16 residues long. V lost 3 bases, J lost 0 bases, and 10 bases lay in between. Germline CDR1 reads KGHDR; CDR2 reads SFDVKD. The CDR3 region has the DNA TGTGCCACCAGTGATAACGCGGCTGCAACTAATGAAAAACTGTTTTTT. Translated: CATSDNAAATNEKLFF.

This sequence joins TRBV15 and TRBJ1-5; D is uncertain. This CDR3 spans 16 amino acids. With 5 bases removed from V and 2 bases from J, the gap between germline ends came to 16 bases. CDR1 LNHNV and CDR2 YYDKDF come from the germline V gene (reference sequence). The CDR3 loop reads CATSGPRRSGNQPQHF. As DNA, the CDR3 is TGTGCCACCAGCGGTCCGCGTCGGTCGGGCAATCAGCCCCAGCATTTT.

CDR3 sequence (DNA): TGTGCCAGCAGCCCGGGGACACGAGAGACCCAGTACTTC. Its protein is CASSPGTRETQYF. The rearrangement links TRBV13 to TRBJ2-5, with D perhaps TRBD1 (6 bases). Trimming removed 5 bases at V and 4 bases at J, with 11 bases between. The CDR3 consists of 13 residues. The germline gives CDR1 PRHDT, CDR2 FYEKMQ (reference sequence).

The table lists this clone with a few counts. The CDR3 bases are TGTGCCAGCAGCTTAGGCGGAGGGACTGAAGCTTTCTTT. This sequence encodes CASSLGGGTEAFF. The rearrangement uses TRBV7-9 and TRBJ1-1, with unresolved D. Trimming pared 1 base from V and 5 bases from J, leaving 8 bases between. The CDR3 is made up of 13 amino acids. The germline V gene encodes CDR1 SEHNR and CDR2 FQNEAQ (reference sequence).

The chain is built from TRBV10-3 and TRBJ2-3, with D unresolved. Trimming left V 3 bases short and J 9 bases short, with 13 bases between. Germline values: CDR1 ENHRY, CDR2 SYGVKD. The CDR3 runs 13 residues. CDR3 DNA sequence: TGTGCCATCAGTGACACGACTTATAGCACGCAGTATTTT. Its translation: CAISDTTYSTQYF.

The table lists this clone with a few counts. V usage is TRBV3-1 (or the pseudogene TRBV3-2) and J usage is TRBJ2-4, with 11 bases aligning to TRBD2. The J segment lost 7 bases and the V segment lost 5 bases, leaving 7 bases of the junction unmatched. This CDR3 is 15 amino acids long. Per the germline V gene, CDR1 is LGHDT and CDR2 is YNNKEL (reference sequence). The CDR3 DNA reads as TGTGCCAGCAGCTCCCCGACTAGCGGGGTGAACATTCAGTACTTC. Translation: CASSSPTSGVNIQYF.

The genes are TRBV6-2 or TRBV6-3 and TRBJ1-5, with 7 bases lining up with TRBD1. The germline V gene encodes CDR1 MNHEY and CDR2 SVGEGT. CDR3 size: 16 residues. V trimming: 6 bases; J trimming: 3 bases; junction bases outside the gene matches: 11. The CDR3 is CASSRIPGQYNQPQHF. The CDR3 bases are TGTGCCAGCAGCCGAATTCCGGGACAGTACAATCAGCCCCAGCATTTT.

This sequence joins TRBV19 and TRBJ2-7, with D possibly TRBD2 on 5 matching bases. V was pared by 10 bases and J by 4 bases, with 17 bases between. The CDR3 length is 13 residues. Germline loops: CDR1 LNHDA, CDR2 SQIVND (reference sequence). CDR3 in amino acids: CATRGPLRYEQYF. DNA of the CDR3: TGTGCCACTCGGGGTCCTTTGCGGTACGAGCAGTACTTC.

J is TRBJ1-5 and V is TRBV28; 8 nucleotides match TRBD1. In germline, CDR1 is MDHEN, CDR2 SYDVKM. CDR3 length: 16 residues. The trim removed 2 bases at V and 5 bases at J, leaving 8 bases unmatched. CDR3 sequence: CASSLPRGQGDQPQHF. The CDR3, as DNA: TGTGCCAGCAGTTTACCCCGCGGACAGGGAGATCAGCCCCAGCATTTT. The full variable domain, completed using reference TRBV28 and TRBJ1-5, is DVKVTQSSRYLVKRTGEKVFLECVQDMDHENMFWYRQDPGLGLRLIYFSYDVKMKEKGDIPEGYSVSREKKERFSLILESASTNQTSMYLCASSLPRGQGDQPQHFGDGTRLSIL.

J is TRBJ1-1 and V is TRBV28; 12 nucleotides match TRBD1. Germline CDR1 reads MDHEN; CDR2 reads SYDVKM. The CDR3 loop spans 15 amino acids. V lost 1 base to trimming and J lost 8 bases; unmatched junction nucleotides: 5. CDR3 bases: TGTGCCAGCAGTTTATCGGGACAGGGGGCTGGAGAAGCTTTCTTT. Protein sequence: CASSLSGQGAGEAFF.

This clone was found a few times. V and J are TRBV24-1 and TRBJ2-2, with TRBD1 matching over 7 bases. The CDR3 loop spans 14 amino acids. Germline CDR1 KGHDR, CDR2 SFDVKD. J lost 0 bases, V lost 10 bases, and 4 bases had no gene match. Here the CDR3 reads CATGDSTNTGELFF. DNA for the CDR3: TGTGCCACGGGGGACAGTACGAACACCGGGGAGCTGTTTTTT.

The chain is built from TRBV3-1 (or the pseudogene TRBV3-2) and TRBJ1-2, with D unclear. Trimming took 6 bases from V and 2 from J, leaving 7 bases between them. The CDR3 extends over 12 amino acids. Germline assignment: CDR1 LGHDT and CDR2 YNNKEL (reference sequence). The CDR3 loop is CASRDGNYGYTF. CDR3 sequence (DNA): TGTGCCAGCAGAGACGGGAACTATGGCTACACCTTC.

This clone was observed a handful of times. The chain joins TRBV19 to TRBJ2-3; 9 bases map to TRBD2. Trimming removed 5 bases from V and 8 bases from J; junction bases left unmatched: 8. This CDR3 contains 14 residues. CDR1 is LNHDA and CDR2 is SQIVND in the germline V gene (reference sequence). In nucleotides, the CDR3 is TGTGCCAGTAGTCCTAGCGGGGCGTTGGCTACGCAGTATTTT. It yields the protein CASSPSGALATQYF.

The rearrangement links TRBV28 to TRBJ1-4, with unresolved D. Trimming stripped 5 bases from V and 4 bases from J, with 11 bases between. Germline CDR1 MDHEN, CDR2 SYDVKM. The CDR3 length is 14 residues. The CDR3 DNA reads as TGTGCCAGCAGTGGTATCGGGAGTAATGAAAAACTGTTTTTT. Its protein product is CASSGIGSNEKLFF.

This chain links TRBV5-4 with TRBJ1-4; D is possibly TRBD1 (6 bases). Germline V gives CDR1 SGHNT, CDR2 YYREEE (reference sequence). Trimming shortened V by 9 bases and J by 4 bases, and 13 bases separated the two germline ends. CDR3 length: 13 amino acids. DNA for the CDR3: TGTGCCATCAGATCACAGGGTAATGAAAAACTGTTTTTT. Amino acids: CAIRSQGNEKLFF.

V gene TRBV28 combines with J gene TRBJ2-7; 9 positions match TRBD1. V shed 5 bases, J shed 4 bases, and the junction held 9 bases outside the gene matches. Germline CDR1 is MDHEN and CDR2 is SYDVKM. The CDR3 is 15 amino acids. The CDR3 reads CASSPQGQGRYEQYF. In DNA form, the CDR3 reads TGTGCCAGCAGTCCCCAGGGACAGGGTCGTTACGAGCAGTACTTC.

This chain joins TRBV7-2 and TRBJ2-7; D may be TRBD2 (5 bases). This CDR3 has 15 residues. V lost 5 bases to trimming and J lost 0 bases, with 14 bases between them. Germline CDR1 and CDR2: SGHTA and FQGNSA. The CDR3 sequence: CASSAEAGLSYEQYF. The CDR3 DNA reads as TGTGCCAGCAGCGCCGAGGCGGGCCTCTCCTACGAGCAGTACTTC.

The CDR3 here is CASSQTGFYYNEQFF. The CDR3 region has the DNA TGTGCCAGCAGTCAAACAGGGTTCTACTACAATGAGCAGTTCTTC. The V and J genes are TRBV28 and TRBJ2-1, with a tentative D call TRBD1 (6 bases). The CDR3 runs 15 residues. The ends were cut back, 5 bases at V and 3 bases at J, with 14 bases in the middle. In germline, CDR1 is MDHEN, CDR2 SYDVKM.

This chain connects TRBV4-3 to TRBJ2-3; the D gene is possibly TRBD1 (5 bases). Germline CDR1 is LGHNA and CDR2 is YSLEER. Between the trimmed V and J ends, which lost 0 bases and 3 bases, there was a span of 13 bases. The CDR3 spans 16 residues. The CDR3 region has the DNA TGCGCCAGCAGCCAAGATACAGGACACCCTACAGATACGCAGTATTTT. Translating gives CASSQDTGHPTDTQYF.

This chain uses TRBV6-2 or TRBV6-3 with TRBJ2-7; the D gene is possibly TRBD2 (6 bases). CDR1 MNHEY and CDR2 SVGEGT come from the germline V gene. This CDR3 region has 14 residues. Trimming took off 5 bases at V and 6 bases at J, with 17 bases between the two ends. The CDR3 is CASSQRELAGEQYF. The CDR3 nucleotides read TGTGCCAGCAGTCAACGGGAACTAGCAGGCGAGCAGTACTTC.

The chain carries TRBV30 and TRBJ1-1, with D unresolved. The germline V gene encodes CDR1 GTSNPN and CDR2 SVGIG (reference sequence). This CDR3 is 12 amino acids long. The germline V and J ends were trimmed by 8 bases and 0 bases, with 10 bases remaining between them. CDR3 bases: TGTGCCAAAAACAAAATGAACACTGAAGCTTTCTTT. Protein sequence: CAKNKMNTEAFF.

This chain links TRBV3-1 (or the pseudogene TRBV3-2) with TRBJ2-7, with D perhaps matching TRBD2 (5 bases). Germline V CDR1 and CDR2: LGHDT, YNNKEL (reference sequence). The CDR3 extends over 18 amino acids. With 0 bases removed from V and 5 bases from J, the gap between germline ends came to 23 bases. CDR3 sequence (DNA): TGTGCCAGCAGCCAAGACCCACGTCGGGGTAGGACCTGGAACGAGCAGTACTTC. Translating gives CASSQDPRRGRTWNEQYF.

The chain has TRBV4-2 and TRBJ1-4; possible D gene TRBD1, 6 bases. Germline assignment: CDR1 LGHNA and CDR2 YNFKEQ. V was pared by 3 bases and J by 2 bases, with 16 bases between. The CDR3 consists of 17 residues. DNA of the CDR3: TGTGCCAGCAGCCAGGACCCCGCAGGGGCGACTAATGAAAAACTGTTTTTT. Its translation: CASSQDPAGATNEKLFF.

V usage is TRBV7-8 and J usage is TRBJ1-5; 7 positions match TRBD1. Germline V CDR1 and CDR2: SGHVS, FQNEAQ. This CDR3 contains 14 residues. Trimming at V came to 5 bases and at J to 11 bases, leaving 12 bases not matched to a gene. DNA for the CDR3: TGTGCCAGCAGCCCCGGACAGGACCTCCGGACCCAGCATTTT. Residues: CASSPGQDLRTQHF.

The chain employs TRBV7-8 and TRBJ2-7; perhaps TRBD1 as D (6 bases). V shed 3 bases and J shed 5 bases, with 14 bases lying between them. The CDR3 has 14 amino acids. In germline, CDR1 is SGHVS, CDR2 FQNEAQ. The CDR3 DNA follows: TGTGCCAGCAGCTTTGTGCCAGGGGAAAACGAGCAGTACTTC. Protein: CASSFVPGENEQYF.

As concerns this clone: Relative to the germline gene, one junction end is altered; a read error may explain this. The J gene is TRBJ1-2, the V gene TRBV6-5; 8 positions match TRBD1. The germline CDR1 and CDR2 sequences are MNHEY and SVGAGI. CDR3 length: 12 residues. As DNA, the CDR3 is TGTGCCAGCAGTTCTGGACAGGGTGTTTCCGTCTTC. This gives the protein CASSSGQGVSVF.

V usage is TRBV9 and J usage is TRBJ1-2, with D possibly matching TRBD1 (5 bases). Per the germline V gene, CDR1 is SGDLS and CDR2 is YYNGEE. The CDR3 has 15 amino acids. Trimming took 0 bases from V and 1 from J, leaving 10 bases between them. CDR3 residues: CASSVGAGHNYGYTF. DNA for the CDR3: TGTGCCAGCAGCGTAGGGGCAGGACATAACTATGGCTACACCTTC.